Presented here are 11 T cell receptor beta chains from one specimen sequenced in a study of chemoradiotherapy in HPV16-positive cancers. This table comes from immunoSEQ multiplex PCR, and its TCRdb copy is limited to in-frame clones, with some not included. In the table there are some 3,300 clones, approximately 83% of which are singletons. Sample: tumor tissue, taken from a patient who underwent chemoradiotherapy. Receptors originate from a human donor with HPV-associated anogenital cancer.

This chain joins TRBV5-1 and TRBJ2-7, with D possibly being TRBD1 (5 bases). Trimming took off 0 bases at V and 3 bases at J, with 10 bases between the two ends. In germline, CDR1 is SGHRS, CDR2 YFSETQ. The CDR3 has 14 residues. DNA of the CDR3: TGCGCCAGCAGCTTGGGAGACAGTAACTACGAGCAGTACTTC. It yields the protein CASSLGDSNYEQYF.

The CDR3 bases are TGTGCCACCCGGGACTATAGCAATCAGCCCCAGCATTTT. Translated: CATRDYSNQPQHF. This sequence joins TRBV15 and TRBJ1-5; D perhaps matches TRBD1 (5 bases). The germline CDR1 and CDR2 sequences are LNHNV and YYDKDF (reference sequence). This CDR3 has 13 amino acids. V gave up 8 bases and J gave up 0 bases, with 8 bases separating them.

This sequence joins TRBV7-9 and TRBJ2-7, with TRBD1 matching over 10 bases. The V and J ends lost 3 bases and 7 bases, in that order; junction bases with no gene match: 6. The CDR3 runs 14 residues. Germline V gene sequence: CDR1 SEHNR, CDR2 FQNEAQ (reference sequence). The CDR3 protein is CASSFSTGGGEQYF. The CDR3 nucleotides read TGTGCCAGCAGCTTCTCGACAGGGGGCGGGGAGCAGTACTTC.

The chain is built from TRBV5-6 and TRBJ1-2; D remains unclear. Germline V gene sequence: CDR1 SGHDT, CDR2 YYEEEE. The CDR3 length is 14 residues. The ends were cut back, 1 base at V and 4 bases at J, with 11 bases in the middle. CDR3 sequence (DNA): TGTGCCAGCAGCTTGAACTGGGGAAGCTATGGCTACACCTTC. It translates to CASSLNWGSYGYTF.

The rearrangement uses TRBV7-2 and TRBJ2-7; possibly TRBD1 for D (6 bases). The germline V gene has CDR1 SGHTA and CDR2 FQGNSA. The CDR3 loop spans 14 amino acids. Trimming left V 5 bases short and J 1 base short, with 12 bases between. This chain's CDR3 is CASSDAGQSYEQYF. The CDR3 DNA sequence: TGTGCCAGCAGCGATGCCGGACAGTCCTACGAGCAGTACTTC.

The chain recombines TRBV29-1 with TRBJ2-3, with D unclear. Germline loops: CDR1 SQVTM, CDR2 ANQGSEA. The CDR3 consists of 10 residues. Deletions cut 8 bases from V and 2 bases from J, with 5 bases between. Written as DNA, the CDR3 is TGCAGCACCAACACAGATACGCAGTATTTT. Its translation: CSTNTDTQYF.

This clone was seen once. The chain uses TRBV29-1 and TRBJ2-7, with D uncertain. V gave up 4 bases and J gave up 2 bases, with 9 bases separating them. Germline-derived CDR1 and CDR2 are SQVTM and ANQGSEA. This CDR3 is 12 amino acids long. For the CDR3, the DNA is TGCAGCGTTGGCGACCGAACCTACGAGCAGTACTTC. Amino acids: CSVGDRTYEQYF.

The CDR3 DNA reads as TGTGCCAGCAGCCCGGGGCAGGGGTGGGATACGCAGTATTTT. Translated, it gives CASSPGQGWDTQYF. The rearrangement uses TRBV7-2 and TRBJ2-3, with D perhaps TRBD1 (6 bases). V shed 5 bases and J shed 6 bases, with 15 bases lying between them. The V gene's germline CDR1 is SGHTA and CDR2 FQGNSA. The CDR3 has 14 amino acids.

By sample share, this clone is large. The chain joins TRBV6-5 to TRBJ1-6; D is undetermined. V lost 7 bases and J lost 7, with 11 bases in between. In germline, CDR1 is MNHEY, CDR2 SVGAGI. This CDR3 comprises 13 residues. In DNA form, the CDR3 reads TGTGCCAGCAAGCGGTTTTCCAATTCACCCCTCCACTTT. It is translated as CASKRFSNSPLHF.

The chain uses TRBV25-1 and TRBJ2-7; TRBD2 aligns across 8 bases. Per the germline V gene, CDR1 is MGHDK and CDR2 is SYGVNS. The junction had 13 bases not matched to a gene; V was cut back by 7 bases and J by 5 bases. This CDR3 is built from 15 residues. CDR3 sequence reads: CASNTYSGTPDEQYF. The CDR3 DNA sequence: TGTGCCAGCAACACTTATAGCGGGACCCCTGACGAGCAGTACTTC.

As to this clone: The junction does not match germline at one end; this may be a read error. This chain links TRBV7-7 with TRBJ2-5; the D is unclear. The CDR3 contains 14 residues. Germline CDR1 reads SSHAT; CDR2 reads FNYEAQ (reference sequence). CDR3 residues: CASSLTPYAETQYF. The CDR3 DNA follows: TGTGCTAGCAGCTTAACCCCGTATGCGGAGACCCAGTACTTC.